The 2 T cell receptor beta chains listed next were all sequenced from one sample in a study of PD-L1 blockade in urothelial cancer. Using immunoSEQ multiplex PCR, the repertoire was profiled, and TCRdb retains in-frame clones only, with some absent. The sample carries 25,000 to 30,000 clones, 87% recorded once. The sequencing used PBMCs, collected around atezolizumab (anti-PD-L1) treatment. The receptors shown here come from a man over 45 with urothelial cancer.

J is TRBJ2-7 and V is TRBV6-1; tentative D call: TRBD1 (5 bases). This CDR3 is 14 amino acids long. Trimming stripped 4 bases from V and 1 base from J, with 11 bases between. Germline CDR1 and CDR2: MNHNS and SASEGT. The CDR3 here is CASSAERGSYEQYF. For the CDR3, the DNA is TGTGCCAGCAGTGCAGAAAGGGGATCCTACGAGCAGTACTTC.

The CDR3 loop is CASSLRGGGREKLFF. CDR3 sequence (DNA): TGCGCCAGCAGCTTGCGTGGCGGGGGCCGTGAAAAACTGTTTTTT. The chain employs TRBV5-1 and TRBJ1-4; D is perhaps TRBD1 (6 bases). Trimming took off 1 base at V and 7 bases at J, with 14 bases between the two ends. This CDR3 has 15 residues. Germline V gene data show CDR1 as SGHRS and CDR2 as YFSETQ.